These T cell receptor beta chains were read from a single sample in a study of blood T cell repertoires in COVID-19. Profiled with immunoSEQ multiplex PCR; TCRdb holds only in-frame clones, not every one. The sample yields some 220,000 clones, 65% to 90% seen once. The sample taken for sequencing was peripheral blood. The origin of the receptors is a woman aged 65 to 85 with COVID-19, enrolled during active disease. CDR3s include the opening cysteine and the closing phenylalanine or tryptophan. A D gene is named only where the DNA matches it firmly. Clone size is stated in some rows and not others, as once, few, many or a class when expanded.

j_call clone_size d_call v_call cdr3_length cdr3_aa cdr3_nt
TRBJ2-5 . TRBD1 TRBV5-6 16 CASSLYSDRAAETQYF TGTGCCAGCAGCTTGTATTCGGACAGGGCGGCGGAGACCCAGTACTTC
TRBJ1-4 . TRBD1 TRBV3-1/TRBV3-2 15 CASSHTGVANEKLFF TGTGCCAGCAGCCATACAGGGGTGGCTAATGAAAAACTGTTTTTT
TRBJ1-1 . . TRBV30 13 CAWSNQGNTEAFF TGTGCCTGGAGTAACCAGGGGAACACTGAAGCTTTCTTT
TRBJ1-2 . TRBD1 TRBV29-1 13 CSVAGQGAGGYTF TGCAGCGTGGCGGGACAGGGGGCGGGTGGCTACACCTTC
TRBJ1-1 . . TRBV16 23 CASSQSAVPRNPRSRVGRDEAFF TGTGCCAGCAGCCAATCGGCCGTACCACGAAACCCGCGCAGCAGGGTCGGGCGGGATGAGGCTTTCTTT
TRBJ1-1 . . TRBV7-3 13 CASSSQGDTEAFF TGTGCCAGCAGCTCACAGGGAGACACTGAAGCTTTCTTT
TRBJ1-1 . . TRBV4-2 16 CASSQRFNRLNTEAFF TGTGCCAGCAGCCAACGGTTTAACAGATTGAACACTGAAGCTTTCTTT
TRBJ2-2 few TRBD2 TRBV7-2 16 CASSLEAGGRVGELFF TGTGCCAGCAGCTTAGAAGCGGGGGGCCGGGTCGGGGAGCTGTTTTTT
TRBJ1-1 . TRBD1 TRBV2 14 CASSSGGRFTEAFF TGTGCCAGCAGTTCAGGGGGTCGCTTCACTGAAGCTTTCTTT
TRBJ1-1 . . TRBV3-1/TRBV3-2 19 CASTVTWGGGVHMNTEAFF TGTGCCAGCACCGTTACCTGGGGGGGCGGAGTCCACATGAACACTGAAGCTTTCTTT
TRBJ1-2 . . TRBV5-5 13 CASSSDSPYGYTF TGTGCCAGCAGCTCCGACAGCCCCTATGGCTACACCTTC
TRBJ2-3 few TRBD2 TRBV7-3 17 CASSPRERASGGGTQYF TGTGCCAGCAGCCCTAGGGAACGGGCTAGCGGGGGTGGTACGCAGTATTTT
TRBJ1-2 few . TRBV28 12 CASSLLESGYTF TGTGCCAGCAGTTTGCTGGAGTCTGGCTACACCTTC
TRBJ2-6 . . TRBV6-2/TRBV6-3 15 CASSYAVSGANVLTF TGTGCCAGCAGTTACGCAGTCTCTGGGGCCAACGTCCTGACTTTC
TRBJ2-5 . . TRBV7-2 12 CASEAVQETQYF TGTGCCAGCGAGGCAGTTCAAGAGACCCAGTACTTC
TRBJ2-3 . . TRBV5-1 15 CASSLFGGDTDTQYF TGCGCCAGCAGCTTATTTGGCGGGGACACAGATACGCAGTATTTT
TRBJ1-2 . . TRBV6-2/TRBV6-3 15 CASSPLERPLEGYTF TGTGCCAGCAGTCCCCTGGAACGGCCCTTGGAGGGCTACACCTTC
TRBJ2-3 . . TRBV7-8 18 CASSPYSAEGLITDTQYF TGTGCCAGCAGCCCATACTCGGCGGAGGGGCTTATCACAGATACGCAGTATTTT
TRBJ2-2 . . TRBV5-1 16 CASRTTGTTNTGELFF TGCGCCAGCAGGACAACCGGGACAACGAACACCGGGGAGCTGTTTTTT
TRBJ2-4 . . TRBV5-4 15 CASSPAGDVKNIQYF TGTGCCAGCAGCCCGGCCGGGGATGTCAAAAACATTCAGTACTTC
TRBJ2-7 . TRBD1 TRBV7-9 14 CASSSQTGHYEQYF TGTGCCAGCAGCTCTCAGACAGGGCACTACGAGCAGTACTTC
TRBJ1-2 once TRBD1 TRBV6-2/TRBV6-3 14 CASSIRTGASGYTF TGTGCCAGCAGTATAAGGACAGGGGCGAGTGGCTACACCTTC
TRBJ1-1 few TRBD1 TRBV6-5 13 CASGLSGQGTLTF TGTGCCAGCGGGCTTTCGGGACAGGGAACCCTTACCTTT
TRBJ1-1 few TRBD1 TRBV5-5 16 CASSLAGTGHLSEAFF TGTGCCAGCAGCTTGGCCGGGACAGGGCATTTATCTGAAGCTTTCTTT
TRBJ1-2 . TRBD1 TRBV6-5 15 CASSYSRQGSYGYTF TGTGCCAGCAGTTACTCCCGACAGGGAAGCTATGGCTACACCTTC
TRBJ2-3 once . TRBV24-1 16 CATSAPGHPSTDTQYF TGTGCCACCAGTGCCCCGGGACATCCAAGCACAGATACGCAGTATTTT
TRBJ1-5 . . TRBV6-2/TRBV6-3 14 CASSYSRGDQPQHF TGTGCCAGCAGTTACTCCCGGGGAGATCAGCCCCAGCATTTT
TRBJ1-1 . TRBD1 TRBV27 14 CASSYRQGGTEAFF TGTGCCAGCAGTTACCGACAGGGTGGCACTGAAGCTTTCTTT
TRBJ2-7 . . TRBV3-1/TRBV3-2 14 CASSLHGMSYEQYF TGTGCCAGCAGCCTCCACGGGATGTCCTACGAGCAGTACTTC
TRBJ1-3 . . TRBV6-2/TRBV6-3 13 CASSYRSYGTIYF TGTGCCAGCAGTTACCGGTCTTATGGCACCATATATTTT
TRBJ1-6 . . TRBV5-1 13 CASSLAGVSPLHF TGCGCCAGCAGCTTGGCCGGAGTGTCACCCCTCCACTTT
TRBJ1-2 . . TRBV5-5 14 CASSLVPGKYGYTF TGTGCCAGCAGCTTGGTTCCAGGGAAATATGGCTACACCTTC
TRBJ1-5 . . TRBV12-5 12 CASGNGDQPQHF TGTGCTAGTGGTAACGGGGATCAGCCCCAGCATTTT
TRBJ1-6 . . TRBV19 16 CASSIAGVQGNSPLHF TGTGCCAGTAGTATAGCGGGGGTTCAGGGTAATTCACCCCTCCACTTT
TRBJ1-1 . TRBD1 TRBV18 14 CASSPGTGRTEAFF TGTGCCAGCTCACCCGGGACAGGGAGGACTGAAGCTTTCTTT
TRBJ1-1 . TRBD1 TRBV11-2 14 CASSLRQGGTEAFF TGTGCCAGCAGCTTACGACAGGGCGGCACTGAAGCTTTCTTT